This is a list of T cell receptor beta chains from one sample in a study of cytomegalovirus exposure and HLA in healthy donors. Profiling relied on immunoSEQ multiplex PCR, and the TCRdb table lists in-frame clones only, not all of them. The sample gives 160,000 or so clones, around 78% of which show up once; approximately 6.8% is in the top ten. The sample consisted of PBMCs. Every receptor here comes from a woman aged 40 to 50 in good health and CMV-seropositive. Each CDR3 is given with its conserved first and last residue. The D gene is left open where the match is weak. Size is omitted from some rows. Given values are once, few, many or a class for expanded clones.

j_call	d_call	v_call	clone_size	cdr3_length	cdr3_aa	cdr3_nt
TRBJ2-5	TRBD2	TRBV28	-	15	CASQNGGAGLETQYF	TGTGCCAGCCAAAACGGGGGGGCAGGATTGGAGACCCAGTACTTC
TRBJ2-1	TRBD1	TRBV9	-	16	CASSPPGQSSYNEQFF	TGTGCCAGCAGCCCCCCGGGACAGAGCTCCTACAATGAGCAGTTCTTC
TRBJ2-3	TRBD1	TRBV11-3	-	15	CASSDGQGAEDTQYF	TGTGCCAGCAGCGACGGACAGGGGGCGGAAGATACGCAGTATTTT
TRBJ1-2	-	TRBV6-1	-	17	CASSEVPRTQNKYGYTF	TGTGCCAGCAGTGAAGTGCCCCGAACCCAGAACAAATATGGCTACACCTTC
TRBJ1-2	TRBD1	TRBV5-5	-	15	CASSLTGADNYGYTF	TGTGCCAGCAGCTTAACAGGGGCCGATAACTATGGCTACACCTTC
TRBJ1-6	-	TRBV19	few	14	CASSHTELNSPLHF	TGTGCCAGTAGCCACACAGAACTCAATTCACCCCTCCACTTT
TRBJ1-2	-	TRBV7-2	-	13	CASSPMGLYGYTF	TGTGCCAGCAGCCCGATGGGACTCTATGGCTACACCTTC
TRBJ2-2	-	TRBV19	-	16	CASSILGGTNTGELFF	TGTGCCAGTAGTATTCTCGGGGGAACAAACACCGGGGAGCTGTTTTTT
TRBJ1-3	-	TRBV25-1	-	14	CASSEFGSGNTIYF	TGTGCCAGCAGTGAATTCGGCTCTGGAAACACCATATATTTT
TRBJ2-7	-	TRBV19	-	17	CASSIRDGGSRGYEQYF	TGTGCCAGTAGTATCCGGGACGGGGGAAGTCGGGGCTACGAGCAGTACTTC
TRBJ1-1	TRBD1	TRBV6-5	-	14	CASSYSGTGYEAFF	TGTGCCAGCAGTTACTCCGGGACAGGCTATGAAGCTTTCTTT
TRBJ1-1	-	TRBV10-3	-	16	CAISKLSPVEGTEAFF	TGTGCCATCAGCAAACTGTCTCCTGTTGAGGGCACTGAAGCTTTCTTT
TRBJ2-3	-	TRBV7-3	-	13	CASSLLAADTQYF	TGTGCCAGCAGCTTATTAGCGGCAGATACGCAGTATTTT
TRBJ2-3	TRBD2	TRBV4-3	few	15	CASSRTSGGTDTQYF	TGCGCCAGCAGCCGGACTAGCGGGGGTACAGATACGCAGTATTTT
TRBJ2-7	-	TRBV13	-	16	CASRAEIAGRSYEQYF	TGTGCCAGCAGAGCCGAAATCGCGGGGCGGTCGTACGAGCAGTACTTC
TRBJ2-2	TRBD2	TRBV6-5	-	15	CASKNSGAGTGELFF	TGTGCCAGCAAGAATAGCGGGGCTGGCACCGGGGAGCTGTTTTTT
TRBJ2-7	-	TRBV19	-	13	CASSLTGTVEQYF	TGTGCCAGTAGTTTAACCGGGACTGTCGAGCAGTACTTC
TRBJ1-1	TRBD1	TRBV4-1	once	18	CASSQDKLGGQDPTEAFF	TGCGCCAGCAGCCAAGATAAGTTGGGTGGACAGGATCCCACTGAAGCTTTCTTT
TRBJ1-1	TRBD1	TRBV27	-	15	CASSIDRGSVTEAFF	TGTGCCAGCAGCATCGACAGGGGAAGCGTCACTGAAGCTTTCTTT
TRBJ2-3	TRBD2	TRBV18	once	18	CASSPTSGTIRATDTQYF	TGTGCCAGCTCACCAACTAGCGGTACCATTAGGGCCACAGATACGCAGTATTTT
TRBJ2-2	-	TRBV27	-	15	CASSPTRQAAGELFF	TGTGCCAGCAGCCCCACTCGACAGGCTGCCGGGGAGCTGTTTTTT
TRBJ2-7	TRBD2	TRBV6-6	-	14	CASSYLSGPYEQYF	TGTGCCAGCAGTTACCTTAGCGGGCCCTACGAGCAGTACTTC
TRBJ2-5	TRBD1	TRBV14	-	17	CASSRTGGRRYQETQYF	TGTGCCAGCAGCCGGACAGGGGGGAGGCGGTACCAAGAGACCCAGTACTTC